The 10 T cell receptor beta chains reported below all come from one sample, sequenced in a study of cytomegalovirus exposure and HLA in healthy donors. PCR involved 60 Vbeta and 13 Jbeta primers. Produced via immunoSEQ multiplex PCR; TCRdb's table is partial and in-frame only. The sample yields some 75,000 clones, of which the top ten take up about 4.9%. Sequenced input: PBMCs. Every receptor here comes from a man in his forties or fifties in good health and CMV-seronegative.

A remark on this clone: At one end the junction does not follow the germline gene, possibly because of a read error. The chain has TRBV7-8 and TRBJ1-1; D gene uncertain. Germline lookup yields CDR1 SGHVS and CDR2 FQNEAQ. The CDR3 totals 13 residues. Here the CDR3 reads CAGSLVQKAEAFF. CDR3 DNA: TGTGCCGGCAGCTTAGTACAGAAGGCTGAAGCTTTCTTT.

The rearrangement uses TRBV30 and TRBJ1-3, with D hard to call. Germline V CDR1 and CDR2: GTSNPN, SVGIG (reference sequence). This CDR3 contains 14 residues. V lost 5 bases and J 1 base, leaving 12 bases between the germline ends. This chain's CDR3 is CAWGRGRSGNTIYF. CDR3 DNA: TGTGCCTGGGGAAGAGGGAGGTCTGGAAACACCATATATTTT. The whole variable domain, filled in from reference TRBV30 and TRBJ1-3, reads SQTIHQWPATLVQPVGSPLSLECTVEGTSNPNLYWYRQAAGRGLQLLFYSVGIGQISSEVPQNLSASRPQDRQFILSSKKLLLSDSGFYLCAWGRGRSGNTIYFGEGSWLTVV.

The chain is built from TRBV7-2 and TRBJ2-5; 7 bases align to TRBD1. Germline trimming cut 5 bases from V and 5 bases from J; bases unmatched to any gene: 8. The germline V gene encodes CDR1 SGHTA and CDR2 FQGNSA. The CDR3 contains 14 residues. In DNA, the CDR3 is TGTGCCAGCAGCGCCGACAGGGCCCAGGAGACCCAGTACTTC. Translating gives CASSADRAQETQYF.

The chain combines TRBV6-1 with TRBJ1-2; no reliable D call. The length of the CDR3 is 13 residues. Trimming took off 4 bases at V and 8 bases at J, with 14 bases between the two ends. Looked up from germline, CDR1 is MNHNS and CDR2 is SASEGT. The CDR3 loop is CASSGARASGYTF. In nucleotides, the CDR3 is TGTGCCAGCAGTGGTGCGAGGGCGTCAGGCTACACCTTC.

The J gene is TRBJ1-1, the V gene TRBV5-1; D gene unclear. The germline V gene has CDR1 SGHRS and CDR2 YFSETQ. The CDR3 is made up of 15 amino acids. Trimming took 0 bases from V and 2 from J, leaving 11 bases between them. The CDR3 region is CASSLDGRSNTEAFF. The CDR3 DNA reads as TGCGCCAGCAGCTTGGATGGGAGAAGTAACACTGAAGCTTTCTTT.

As for this clone: Other DNA sequences within the sample encode an identical CDR3. The rearrangement uses TRBV6-4 and TRBJ2-7; possibly TRBD1 for D (6 bases). The CDR3 is 14 amino acids. Trimming shortened V by 6 bases and J by 5 bases, and 17 bases separated the two germline ends. Per germline, CDR1 MRHNA and CDR2 SNTAGT. The CDR3 loop reads CASSPDRWSNEQYF. The CDR3 DNA is TGTGCCAGCAGCCCTGACAGGTGGTCCAACGAGCAGTACTTC.

V gene TRBV19 combines with J gene TRBJ2-1; D unresolved. The CDR3 loop spans 13 amino acids. CDR1 is LNHDA and CDR2 is SQIVND in the germline V gene (reference sequence). V lost 4 bases to trimming and J lost 6 bases, with 10 bases between them. The CDR3 sequence is CASSNLVSNEQFF. Written as DNA, the CDR3 is TGTGCCAGTAGTAATTTAGTCTCCAATGAGCAGTTCTTC.

The chain is built from TRBV28 and TRBJ1-3; D is possibly TRBD1 (5 bases). V shed 4 bases and J shed 3 bases, with 13 bases lying between them. This CDR3 is built from 15 residues. Germline CDR1 is MDHEN and CDR2 is SYDVKM. The CDR3: CASSSPGGSGNTIYF. CDR3 sequence (DNA): TGTGCCAGCAGTTCCCCGGGGGGGAGTGGAAACACCATATATTTT.

This chain joins TRBV5-8 and TRBJ2-2; D gene unclear. This CDR3 region has 14 residues. The V end was cut by 0 bases, the J end by 5 bases, with 8 bases between. In germline, CDR1 is SGHTS, CDR2 YDEGEE. CDR3 sequence: CASSLVVRTGELFF. CDR3 sequence (DNA): TGTGCCAGCAGCTTGGTGGTGCGTACCGGGGAGCTGTTTTTT.

This chain joins TRBV19 and TRBJ1-6, with TRBD1 matching 8 bases. V was clipped by 4 bases and J by 10 bases; unmatched bases: 6. Germline assignment: CDR1 LNHDA and CDR2 SQIVND (reference sequence). This CDR3 has 14 amino acids. The CDR3 coding sequence is TGTGCCAGTAGTAGTGGACAGGGTCGATCACCCCTCCACTTT. It translates to CASSSGQGRSPLHF.